This T cell receptor beta chain was sequenced for a study of T cell repertoires in cytomegalovirus infection. The CDR3 has 11 amino acids. With 7 bases removed from V and 0 bases from J, the gap between germline ends came to 6 bases. Germline loops: CDR1 DFQATT, CDR2 SNEGSKA (reference sequence). TCRdb re-called the reads with MiXCR, one entry per CDR3 protein. The table lists 550,000 to 850,000 distinct CDR3 sequences, around 30% of them singletons. With regard to this clonotype: Antigen unknown.

Source: cultured PBMCs, taken from culture after CMV antigen stimulation. The receptor comes from a human donor in good health (CMV status not recorded). Some clones in this sample may be carry-over from other donors' samples. This chain connects TRBV20-1 to TRBJ1-1; possibly TRBD1 for D (5 bases). CDR3 nucleotide sequence: TGCAGTGGACAGATGAACACTGAAGCTTTCTTT. Translated: CSGQMNTEAFF.